This TCR beta chain was recovered during a study of cytomegalovirus exposure and HLA in healthy donors. The CDR3 runs 17 residues. In germline, CDR1 is SGDLS, CDR2 YYNGEE. With V trimmed by 2 bases and J by 3 bases, 8 bases remained unmatched. From the 120-subject validation cohort, which was separate from the roughly 690-subject first cohort, the donors were drawn. Repertoires were generated with immunoSEQ multiplex PCR, while TCRdb's copy carries only in-frame clones and drops some. This table has 150,000 to 200,000 clones, 86% appearing once. The V gene is TRBV9, the J gene TRBJ1-2; the match to TRBD1 covers 12 bases. Sequenced sample: PBMCs. This clonotype was obtained from a young woman in good health and CMV-seronegative. This CDR3 is CASSVRDRGLDYYGYTF. CDR3 bases: TGTGCCAGCAGCGTGCGGGACAGGGGGCTCGACTACTATGGCTACACCTTC.